Below are 5 T cell receptor beta chains sequenced from a single sample in a study of human T cells and chemical hapten exposure (dated by TCRdb to about 2021). The library relied on RACE. TCRdb records NextSeq 500 as the sequencer. TCRdb applied fastp at Q25 and MiXCR to the public reads, then kept only in-frame beta chains. Every entry covers one CDR3 protein and lists the most common genes and DNA from its rows. Counted in this sample were about 40,000 distinct CDR3 sequences; 8% to 9.5% of them appeared once. The ten largest clonotypes hold 15% of the sample. The time point label for this specimen denotes: patch test 2, 6 weeks after DPC sensitization. This specimen's treatment or condition label, interpreted: therapeutic diphenylcyclopropenone sensitization with weekly scalp DPC. The source material was whole blood, sampled in connection with sensitization to the hapten diphenylcyclopropenone (DPC). All receptors come from a woman aged 40 to 55 with alopecia areata. Some clones in this sample may be carry-over from other donors' samples.

In its sample, this clonotype was seen many times. V gene TRBV9 combines with J gene TRBJ2-5; D is perhaps TRBD1 (6 bases). CDR3 length equals 14 residues. Trimming took 0 bases from V and 3 from J, leaving 9 bases between them. Looked up from germline, CDR1 is SGDLS and CDR2 is YYNGEE. CDR3 bases: TGTGCCAGCAGCGTAGGGGCAGGGGAAGAGACCCAGTACTTC. Translated, it gives CASSVGAGEETQYF. The whole variable domain, filled in from reference TRBV9 and TRBJ2-5, reads DSGVTQTPKHLITATGQRVTLRCSPRSGDLSVYWYQQSLDQGLQFLIQYYNGEERAKGNILERFSAQQFPDLHSELNLSSLELGDSALYFCASSVGAGEETQYFGPGTRLLVL.

This chain joins TRBV5-4 and TRBJ2-2; perhaps TRBD1 as D (6 bases). The germline CDR1 and CDR2 sequences are SGHNT and YYREEE (reference sequence). The CDR3 loop spans 15 amino acids. The V gene lost 0 bases and the J gene lost 4 bases, with 10 bases spanning the gap. This CDR3 reads CASSLAGVPTGELFF. DNA for the CDR3: TGTGCCAGCAGCTTGGCAGGGGTCCCCACCGGGGAGCTGTTTTTT.

This clonotype has ten or more counts. The junction departs from the called germline gene at one end, perhaps through a read error. The chain has TRBV12-3 or TRBV12-4 and TRBJ2-3, with D possibly TRBD1 on 6 matching bases. This CDR3 region has 12 residues. The CDR3 is CASSLASQQGFF. CDR3 DNA: TGTGCCAGCAGTTTGGCGAGCCAACAGGGCTTCTTT.

A word on this clonotype: A read error may be the cause here, since a much bigger clone is one base away. The chain recombines TRBV7-2 with TRBJ1-1; unclear D gene. CDR3 length: 14 amino acids. Germline values: CDR1 SGHTA, CDR2 FQGNSA. V was shortened by 1 base and J by 9 bases, with 15 bases between the two germline ends. CDR3 coding DNA: TGTACCAGCAGCTTAGAAGTATCTGGGCTCCAAGCTTTCTTT. This sequence encodes CTSSLEVSGLQAFF. The whole variable domain, filled in from reference TRBV7-2 and TRBJ1-1, reads GAGVSQSPSNKVTEKGKDVELRCDPISGHTALYWYRQSLGQGLEFLIYFQGNSAPDKSGLPSDRFSAERTGGSVSTLTIQRTQQEDSAVYLCTSSLEVSGLQAFFGQGTRLTVV.

The CDR3, as DNA: TGCGCCAGCAGCTTGGCCCTGGTGAACTCTGGGGCCAACGTCCTGACTTTC. Amino acid sequence: CASSLALVNSGANVLTF. The chain carries TRBV5-1 and TRBJ2-6; no clear D. Germline loops: CDR1 SGHRS, CDR2 YFSETQ. The CDR3 has 17 residues. Trimming left V 0 bases short and J 0 bases short, with 10 bases between.